The entry below gives a single T cell receptor (beta chain) sequence along with its context. Germline values: CDR1 SGHNT, CDR2 YYREEE (reference sequence). V gave up 3 bases and J gave up 8 bases, with 8 bases separating them. The CDR3 extends over 11 amino acids. These data originate in a study of blood T cell repertoires in COVID-19. Study-wide context: Acute and convalescent COVID-19 specimens originated in the United States, Italy and Spain.

In the source study's methods: Researchers report that nucleated cell counts were estimated from reference gene primer amplification. Sequencing was performed with immunoSEQ multiplex PCR; in TCRdb, only in-frame clones are kept and a portion is missing. That table gives V, J and clone size, and the DNA gave D and trimming. The sample shows 270,000 or so clones, roughly 89% of them seen only once. V usage is TRBV5-4 and J usage is TRBJ1-2; no definite D call. The receptor's source is a middle-aged man with acute or convalescent COVID-19. Specimen: peripheral blood. The chain's CDR3 is CASSSSGGYTF. DNA of the CDR3: TGTGCCAGCAGCTCATCGGGGGGCTACACCTTC.